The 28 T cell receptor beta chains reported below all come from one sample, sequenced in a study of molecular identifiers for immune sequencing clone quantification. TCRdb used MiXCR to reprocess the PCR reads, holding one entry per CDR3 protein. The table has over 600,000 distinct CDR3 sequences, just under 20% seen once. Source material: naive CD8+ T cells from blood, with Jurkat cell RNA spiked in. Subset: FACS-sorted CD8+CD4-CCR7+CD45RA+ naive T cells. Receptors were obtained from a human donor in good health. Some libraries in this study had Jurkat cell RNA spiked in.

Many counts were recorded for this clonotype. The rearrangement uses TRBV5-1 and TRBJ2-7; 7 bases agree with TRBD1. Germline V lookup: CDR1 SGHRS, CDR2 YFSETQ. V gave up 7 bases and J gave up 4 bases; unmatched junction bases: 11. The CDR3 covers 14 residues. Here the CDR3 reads CASSWAGQEYEQYF. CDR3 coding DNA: TGCGCCAGCTCCTGGGCCGGACAGGAGTACGAGCAGTACTTC.

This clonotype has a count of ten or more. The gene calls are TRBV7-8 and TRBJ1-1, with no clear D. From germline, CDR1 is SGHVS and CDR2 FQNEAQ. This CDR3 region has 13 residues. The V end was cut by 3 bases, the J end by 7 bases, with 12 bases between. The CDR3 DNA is TGTGCCAGCAGCTTCGACACATATAATGAAGCTTTCTTT. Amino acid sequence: CASSFDTYNEAFF.

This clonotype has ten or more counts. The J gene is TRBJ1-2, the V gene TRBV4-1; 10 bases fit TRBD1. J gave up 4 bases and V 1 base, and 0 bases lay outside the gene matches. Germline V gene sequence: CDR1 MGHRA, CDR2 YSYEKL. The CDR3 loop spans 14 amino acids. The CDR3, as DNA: TGCGCCAGCAGCCAAGGACAGGGGGCCTATGGCTACACCTTC. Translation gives CASSQGQGAYGYTF.

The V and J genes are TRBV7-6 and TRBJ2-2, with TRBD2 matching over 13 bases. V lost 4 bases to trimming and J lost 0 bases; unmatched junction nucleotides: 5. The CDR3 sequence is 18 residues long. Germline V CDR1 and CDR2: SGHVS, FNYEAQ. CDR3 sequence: CASSSGLAGNTNTGELFF. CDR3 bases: TGTGCCAGCAGCTCGGGACTAGCGGGGAATACGAACACCGGGGAGCTGTTTTTT.

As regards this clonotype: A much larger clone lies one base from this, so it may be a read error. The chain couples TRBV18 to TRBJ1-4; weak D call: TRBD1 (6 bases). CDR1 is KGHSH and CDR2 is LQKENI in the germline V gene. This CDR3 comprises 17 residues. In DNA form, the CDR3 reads TGTGCCAGCCCACCACAGGGAACGCCGGCAACTAATGAAAAACTGTTTTTT. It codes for CASPPQGTPATNEKLFF.

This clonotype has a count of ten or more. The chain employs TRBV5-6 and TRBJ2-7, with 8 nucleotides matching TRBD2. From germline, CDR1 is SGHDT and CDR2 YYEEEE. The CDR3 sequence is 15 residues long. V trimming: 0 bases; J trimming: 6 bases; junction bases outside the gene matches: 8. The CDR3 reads CASSLVPGGPGEQYF. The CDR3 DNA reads TGTGCCAGCAGCTTGGTCCCGGGAGGGCCGGGCGAGCAGTACTTC.

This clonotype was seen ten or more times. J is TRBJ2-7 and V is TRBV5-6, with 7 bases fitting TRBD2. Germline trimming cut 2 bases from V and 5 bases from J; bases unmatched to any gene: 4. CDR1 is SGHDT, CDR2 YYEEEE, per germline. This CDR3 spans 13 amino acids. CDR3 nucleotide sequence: TGTGCCAGCAGCTTCGGACTAGGGGACGAGCAGTACTTC. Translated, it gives CASSFGLGDEQYF.

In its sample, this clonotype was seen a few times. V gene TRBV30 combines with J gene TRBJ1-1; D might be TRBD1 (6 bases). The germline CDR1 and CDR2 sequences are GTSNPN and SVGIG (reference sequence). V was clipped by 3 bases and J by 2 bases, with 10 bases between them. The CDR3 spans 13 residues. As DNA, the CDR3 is TGTGCCTGGAGGGACAGAGTAAACACTGAAGCTTTCTTT. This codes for CAWRDRVNTEAFF. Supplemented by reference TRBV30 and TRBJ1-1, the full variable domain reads SQTIHQWPATLVQPVGSPLSLECTVEGTSNPNLYWYRQAAGRGLQLLFYSVGIGQISSEVPQNLSASRPQDRQFILSSKKLLLSDSGFYLCAWRDRVNTEAFFGQGTRLTVV.

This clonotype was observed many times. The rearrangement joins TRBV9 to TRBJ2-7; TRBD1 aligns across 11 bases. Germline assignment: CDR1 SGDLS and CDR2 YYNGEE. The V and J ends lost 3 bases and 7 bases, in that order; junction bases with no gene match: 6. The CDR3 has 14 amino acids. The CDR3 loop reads CASSAGQGALEQYF. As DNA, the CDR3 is TGTGCCAGCAGCGCAGGACAGGGGGCGCTTGAGCAGTACTTC.

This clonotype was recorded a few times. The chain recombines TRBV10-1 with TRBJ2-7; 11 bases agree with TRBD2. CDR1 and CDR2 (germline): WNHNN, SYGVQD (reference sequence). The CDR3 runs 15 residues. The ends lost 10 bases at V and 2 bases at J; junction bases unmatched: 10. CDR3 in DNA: TGCGCCACCGAAAGGACTAGCGGGTGTACCTACGAGCAGTACTTC. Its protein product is CATERTSGCTYEQYF.

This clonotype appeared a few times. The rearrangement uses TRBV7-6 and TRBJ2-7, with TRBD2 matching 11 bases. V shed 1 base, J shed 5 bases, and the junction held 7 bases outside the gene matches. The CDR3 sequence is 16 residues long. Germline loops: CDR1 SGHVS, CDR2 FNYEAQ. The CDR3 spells CASSLVLAGGPNEQYF. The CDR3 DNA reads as TGTGCCAGCAGCTTAGTTTTAGCGGGGGGGCCGAACGAGCAGTACTTC.

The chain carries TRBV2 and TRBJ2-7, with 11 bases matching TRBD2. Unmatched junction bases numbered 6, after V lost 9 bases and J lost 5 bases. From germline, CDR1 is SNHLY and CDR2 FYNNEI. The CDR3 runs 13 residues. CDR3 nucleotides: TGTGCCAGTCTAGCGGGAGGACCCGACGAGCAGTACTTC. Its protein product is CASLAGGPDEQYF. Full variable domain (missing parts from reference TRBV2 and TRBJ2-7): EPEVTQTPSHQVTQMGQEVILRCVPISNHLYFYWYRQILGQKVEFLVSFYNNEISEKSEIFDDQFSVERPDGSNFTLKIRSTKLEDSAMYFCASLAGGPDEQYFGPGTRLTVT.

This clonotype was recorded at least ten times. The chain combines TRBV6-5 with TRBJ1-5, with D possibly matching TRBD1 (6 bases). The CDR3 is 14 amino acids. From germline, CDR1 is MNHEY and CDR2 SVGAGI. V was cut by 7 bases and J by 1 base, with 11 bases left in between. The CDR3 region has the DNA TGTGCCAGCAAAAATCAGGGGAGCAATCAGCCCCAGCATTTT. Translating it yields CASKNQGSNQPQHF.

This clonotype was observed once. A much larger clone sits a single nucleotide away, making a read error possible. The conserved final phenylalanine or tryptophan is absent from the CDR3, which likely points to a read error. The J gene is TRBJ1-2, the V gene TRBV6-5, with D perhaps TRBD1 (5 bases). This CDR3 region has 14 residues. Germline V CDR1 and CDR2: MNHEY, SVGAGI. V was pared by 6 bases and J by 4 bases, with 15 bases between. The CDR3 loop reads CASSPLAGTYGYTL. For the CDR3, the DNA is TGTGCCAGCAGCCCCTTGGCAGGGACCTATGGCTACACCCTC.

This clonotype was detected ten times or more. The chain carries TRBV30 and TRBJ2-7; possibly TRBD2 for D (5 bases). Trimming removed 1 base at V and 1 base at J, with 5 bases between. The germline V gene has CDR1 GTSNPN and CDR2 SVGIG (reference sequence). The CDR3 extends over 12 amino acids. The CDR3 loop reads CAWSAGSYEQYF. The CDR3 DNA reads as TGTGCCTGGAGTGCGGGATCCTACGAGCAGTACTTC.

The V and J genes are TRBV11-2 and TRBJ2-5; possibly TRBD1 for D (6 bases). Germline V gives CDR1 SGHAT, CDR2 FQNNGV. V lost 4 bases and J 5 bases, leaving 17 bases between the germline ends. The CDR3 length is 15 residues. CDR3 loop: CASSSRTGNKETQYF. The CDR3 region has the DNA TGTGCCAGCAGCTCGCGTACAGGGAACAAGGAGACCCAGTACTTC.

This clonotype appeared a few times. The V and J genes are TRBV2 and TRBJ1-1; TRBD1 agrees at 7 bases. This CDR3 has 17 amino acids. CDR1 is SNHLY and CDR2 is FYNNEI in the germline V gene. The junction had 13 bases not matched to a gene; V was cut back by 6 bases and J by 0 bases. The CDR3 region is CASRSSTGQVVNTEAFF. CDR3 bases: TGTGCCAGCAGATCTTCTACCGGACAGGTTGTGAACACTGAAGCTTTCTTT.

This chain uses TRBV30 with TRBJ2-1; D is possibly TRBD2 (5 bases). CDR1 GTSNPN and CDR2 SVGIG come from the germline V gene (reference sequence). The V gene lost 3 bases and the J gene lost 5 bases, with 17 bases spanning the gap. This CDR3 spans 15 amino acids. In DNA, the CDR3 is TGTGCCTGGAGCCAAAGCGGAATCCATAACAATGAGCAGTTCTTC. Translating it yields CAWSQSGIHNNEQFF.

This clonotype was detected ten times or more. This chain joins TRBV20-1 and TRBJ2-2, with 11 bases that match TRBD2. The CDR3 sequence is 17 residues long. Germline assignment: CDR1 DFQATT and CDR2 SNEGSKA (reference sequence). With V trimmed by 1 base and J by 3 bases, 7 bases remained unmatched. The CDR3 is CSARAPLAGEHTGELFF. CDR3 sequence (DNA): TGCAGTGCTAGAGCGCCACTAGCGGGAGAACACACCGGGGAGCTGTTTTTT.

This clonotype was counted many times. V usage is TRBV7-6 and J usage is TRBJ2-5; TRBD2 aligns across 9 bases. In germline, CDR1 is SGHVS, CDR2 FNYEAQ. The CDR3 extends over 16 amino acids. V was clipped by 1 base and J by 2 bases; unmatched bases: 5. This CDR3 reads CASSLGLAALQETQYF. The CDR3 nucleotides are TGTGCCAGCAGCTTAGGACTAGCGGCCCTTCAAGAGACCCAGTACTTC.

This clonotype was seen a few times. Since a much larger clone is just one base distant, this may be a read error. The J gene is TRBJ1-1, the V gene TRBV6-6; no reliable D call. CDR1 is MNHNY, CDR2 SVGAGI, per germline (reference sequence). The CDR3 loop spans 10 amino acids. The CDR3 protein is CASIGTKAFF. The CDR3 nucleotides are TGTGCCAGCATCGGCACTAAAGCTTTCTTT.

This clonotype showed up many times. The CDR3 DNA sequence: TGTGCCAGCAGTTTCGGAGGGACTGGGGAAGCTTTCTTT. Its translation is CASSFGGTGEAFF. The genes are TRBV12-3 or TRBV12-4 and TRBJ1-1, with D possibly TRBD1 on 5 matching bases. V was clipped by 3 bases and J by 8 bases, with 13 bases between them. This CDR3 contains 13 residues.

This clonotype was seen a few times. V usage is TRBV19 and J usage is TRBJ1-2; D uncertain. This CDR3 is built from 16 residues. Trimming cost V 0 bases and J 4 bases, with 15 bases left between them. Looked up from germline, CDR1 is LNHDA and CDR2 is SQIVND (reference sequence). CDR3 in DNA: TGTGCCAGTAGTATAGATACTGGAAGTAGTGGCTATGGCTACACCTTC. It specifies CASSIDTGSSGYGYTF.

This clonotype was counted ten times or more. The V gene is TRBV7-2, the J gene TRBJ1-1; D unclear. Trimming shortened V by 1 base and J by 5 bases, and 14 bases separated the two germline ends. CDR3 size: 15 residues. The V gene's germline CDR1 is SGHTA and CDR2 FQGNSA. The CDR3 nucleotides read TGTGCCAGCAGCTTAGATATCGTAGGGAGGACTGAAGCTTTCTTT. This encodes CASSLDIVGRTEAFF.

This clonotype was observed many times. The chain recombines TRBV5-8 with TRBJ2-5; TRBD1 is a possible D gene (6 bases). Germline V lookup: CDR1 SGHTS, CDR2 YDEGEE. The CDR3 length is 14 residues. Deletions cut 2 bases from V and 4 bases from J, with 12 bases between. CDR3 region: CASSFSTGRETQYF. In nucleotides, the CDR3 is TGTGCCAGCAGCTTTTCGACAGGACGAGAGACCCAGTACTTC.

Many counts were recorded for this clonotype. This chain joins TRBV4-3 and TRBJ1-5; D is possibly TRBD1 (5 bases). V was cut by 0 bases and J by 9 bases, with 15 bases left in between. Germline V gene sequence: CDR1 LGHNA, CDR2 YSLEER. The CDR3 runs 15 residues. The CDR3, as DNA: TGCGCCAGCAGCCAAGATCGGCAGGGTGGACGGCCCCAGCATTTT. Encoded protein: CASSQDRQGGRPQHF.

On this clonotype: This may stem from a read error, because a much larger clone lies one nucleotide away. The CDR3 DNA reads TGTGCCGGCAGTCGTGTTGTGGGTCAAATTGAAGCTTTCTTT. As protein: CAGSRVVGQIEAFF. The rearrangement joins TRBV6-5 to TRBJ1-1; D remains unclear. The CDR3 totals 14 residues. From germline, CDR1 is MNHEY and CDR2 SVGAGI.

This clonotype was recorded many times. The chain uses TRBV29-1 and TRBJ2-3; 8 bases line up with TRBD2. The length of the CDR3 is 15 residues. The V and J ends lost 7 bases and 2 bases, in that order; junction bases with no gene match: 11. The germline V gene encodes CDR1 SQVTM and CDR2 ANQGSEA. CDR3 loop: CSAHGTSFPTDTQYF. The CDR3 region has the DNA TGCAGCGCCCATGGGACTAGTTTCCCCACAGATACGCAGTATTTT.